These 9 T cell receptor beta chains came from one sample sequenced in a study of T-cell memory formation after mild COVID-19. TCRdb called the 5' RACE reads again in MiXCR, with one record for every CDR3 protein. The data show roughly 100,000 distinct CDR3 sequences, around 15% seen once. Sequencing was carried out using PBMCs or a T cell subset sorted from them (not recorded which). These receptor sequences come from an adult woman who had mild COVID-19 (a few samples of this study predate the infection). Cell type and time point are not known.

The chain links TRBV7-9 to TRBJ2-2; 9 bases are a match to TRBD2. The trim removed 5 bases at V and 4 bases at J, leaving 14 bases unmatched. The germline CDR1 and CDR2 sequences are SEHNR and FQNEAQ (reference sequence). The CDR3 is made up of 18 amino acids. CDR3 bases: TGTGCCAGCAGCCCCGGGCTAGCGGGACCTCTCGGCACCGGGGAGCTGTTTTTT. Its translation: CASSPGLAGPLGTGELFF.

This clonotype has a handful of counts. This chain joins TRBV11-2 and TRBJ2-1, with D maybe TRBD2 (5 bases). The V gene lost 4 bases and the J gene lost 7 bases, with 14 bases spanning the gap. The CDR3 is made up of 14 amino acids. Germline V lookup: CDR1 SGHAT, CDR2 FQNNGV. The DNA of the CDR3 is TGTGCCAGCAGCTCCCAGACTGGGAGTAATGAGCAGTTCTTC. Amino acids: CASSSQTGSNEQFF.

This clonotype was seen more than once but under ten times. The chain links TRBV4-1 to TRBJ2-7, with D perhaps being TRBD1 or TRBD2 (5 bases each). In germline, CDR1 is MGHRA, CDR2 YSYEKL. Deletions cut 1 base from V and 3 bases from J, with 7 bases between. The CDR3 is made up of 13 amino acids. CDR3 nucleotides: TGCGCCAGCAGCCAAGGGGACCACTACGAGCAGTACTTC. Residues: CASSQGDHYEQYF.

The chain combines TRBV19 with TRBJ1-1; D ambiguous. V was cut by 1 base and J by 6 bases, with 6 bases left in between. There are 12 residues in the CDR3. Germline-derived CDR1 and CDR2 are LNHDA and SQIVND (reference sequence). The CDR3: CASSIGRSEAFF. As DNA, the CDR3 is TGTGCCAGTAGTATAGGGCGGTCTGAAGCTTTCTTT. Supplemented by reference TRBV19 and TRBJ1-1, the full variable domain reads DGGITQSPKYLFRKEGQNVTLSCEQNLNHDAMYWYRQDPGQGLRLIYYSQIVNDFQKGDIAEGYSVSREKKESFPLTVTSAQKNPTAFYLCASSIGRSEAFFGQGTRLTVV.

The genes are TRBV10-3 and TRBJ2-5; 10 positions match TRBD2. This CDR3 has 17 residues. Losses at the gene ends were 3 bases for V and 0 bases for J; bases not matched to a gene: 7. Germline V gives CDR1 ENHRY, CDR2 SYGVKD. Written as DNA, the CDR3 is TGTGCCATCAGTGAAGGAGCGGGGGGGCCTTACCAAGAGACCCAGTACTTC. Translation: CAISEGAGGPYQETQYF.

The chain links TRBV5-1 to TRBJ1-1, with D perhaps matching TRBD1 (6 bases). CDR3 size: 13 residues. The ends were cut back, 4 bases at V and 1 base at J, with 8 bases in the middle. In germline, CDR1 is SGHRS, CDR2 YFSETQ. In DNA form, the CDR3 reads TGCGCCAGCAGCATAGGGGGGAACACTGAAGCTTTCTTT. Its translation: CASSIGGNTEAFF.

The CDR3 DNA reads TGTGCCAGCAGCCATCACACCGGGGAGCTGTTTTTT. It encodes CASSHHTGELFF. The genes are TRBV4-2 and TRBJ2-2; D is undetermined. This CDR3 region has 12 residues. V lost 3 bases, J lost 3 bases, and 2 bases lay in between. The V gene's germline CDR1 is LGHNA and CDR2 YNFKEQ.

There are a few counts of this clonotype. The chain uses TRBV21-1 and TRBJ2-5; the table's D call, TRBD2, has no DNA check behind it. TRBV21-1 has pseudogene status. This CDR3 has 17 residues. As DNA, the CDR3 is TGTGCCAGCAGCCACTCTGGGACTAGCGGGAAAGGGGAGACCCAGTACTTC. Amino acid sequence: CASSHSGTSGKGETQYF.

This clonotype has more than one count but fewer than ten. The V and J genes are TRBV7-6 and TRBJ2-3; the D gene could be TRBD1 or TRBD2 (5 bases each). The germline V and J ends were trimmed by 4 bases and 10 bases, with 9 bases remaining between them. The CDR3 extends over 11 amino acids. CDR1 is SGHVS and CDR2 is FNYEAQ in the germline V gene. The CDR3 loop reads CASSSGTAQYF. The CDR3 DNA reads TGTGCCAGCAGCTCAGGGACGGCGCAGTATTTT.